Listed below are T cell receptor beta chains from one sample, sequenced in a study of regulatory T cells in long-lasting Graves disease. MiXCR, run by TCRdb on the multiplex PCR reads, gives a single entry per CDR3 protein. The sample lists around 480,000 distinct CDR3 sequences, 15% to 20% seen once, with roughly 25% in the top ten. These data were likewise used in another study, on T cells in Graves' hyperthyroidism and ophthalmopathy.

The sample here was peripheral blood mononuclear cells (PBMCs), taken at new diagnosis, from a patient treated with antithyroid drugs. The receptors come from a woman aged 35-65 years with Graves disease. Each CDR3 is given with its conserved first and last residue. D genes are given only for firm matches. Size is stated for part of the rows, as once, few or many counts, or as a class when the clone is expanded.

>TRBJ2-7|NA|few|TRBV5-4
TGTGCCAGCAGCTTGGCCCGGGCCCGCGCCGACGAGCAGTACTTC
CASSLARARADEQYF
>TRBJ2-5|NA|many|TRBV12-3/TRBV12-4
TGTGCCAGCACCTCTAGCCCGTCAGAGACCCAGTACTTC
CASTSSPSETQYF
>TRBJ2-1|TRBD2|NA|TRBV18
TGTGCCAGCTCCCCCGCCCTTACTAGCGGGGAGCAGTTCTTC
CASSPALTSGEQFF
>TRBJ2-5|NA|many|TRBV7-9
TGTGCCAGCAGCTCGCCGACGTACTACCAAGAGACCCAGTACTTC
CASSSPTYYQETQYF
>TRBJ1-3|NA|NA|TRBV15
TGTGCCACCAGGAACGACTACTCTGGAAACACCATATATTTT
CATRNDYSGNTIYF
>TRBJ2-1|NA|NA|TRBV20-1
TGCAGTGCTAGACAGGGGAACTACAATGAGCAGTTCTTC
CSARQGNYNEQFF
>TRBJ1-5|NA|few|TRBV2
TGTGCCAGCAGTGTAGGGGGTGGGCAGCCCCAGCATTTT
CASSVGGGQPQHF
>TRBJ2-2|TRBD2|few|TRBV4-2
TGTGCCAGCAGCCAAGCAGGACTAGCGGGGGGACGCACCGGGGAGCTGTTTTTT
CASSQAGLAGGRTGELFF
>TRBJ2-2|NA|NA|TRBV18
TGTGCCAACTCACCACCGAGAGTGGGCACCGGGGAGCTGTTTTTT
CANSPPRVGTGELFF
>TRBJ1-5|NA|few|TRBV7-9
TGTGCCAGCAGCCAACTCGATAGCAATCAGCCCCAGCATTTT
CASSQLDSNQPQHF
>TRBJ2-1|NA|NA|TRBV12-5
TGTGCTAGTGGTTTAGTGTTCTATGAGCAGTTCTTC
CASGLVFYEQFF
>TRBJ2-5|NA|many|TRBV20-1
TGCAGTGCTAGAGAAGGGAGAGGCTACCAAGAGACCCAGTACTTC
CSAREGRGYQETQYF
>TRBJ1-5|NA|NA|TRBV5-1
TGCGCCAGCAGCTTGGATGTCGGTCCGCCCCAGCATTTT
CASSLDVGPPQHF
>TRBJ2-7|NA|many|TRBV6-5
TGTGCCAGCAGTTACTCGTTCGGGACTGCCTCCTACGAGCAGTACTTC
CASSYSFGTASYEQYF
>TRBJ1-1|NA|many|TRBV10-3
TGTGCCATCAGTGAATCGGGGGACGTTGAAGCTTTCTTT
CAISESGDVEAFF
>TRBJ2-3|NA|few|TRBV6-2/TRBV6-3
TGTGCCAGCAGTTACTCTTCGGCAGATACGCAGTATTTT
CASSYSSADTQYF
>TRBJ1-4|NA|many|TRBV2
TGTGCCACCCAGGGATTATGGAATGAAAAACTGTTTTTT
CATQGLWNEKLFF
>TRBJ2-3|TRBD2|many|TRBV20-1
TGCAGTGCTACAACTCCCCGGACTAGCGGGGGGGCTGTAGATACGCAGTATTTT
CSATTPRTSGGAVDTQYF
>TRBJ2-2|NA|many|TRBV7-9
TGTGCCAGCAGCTTAGGACACCCGGCGACCACCGGGGAGCTGTTTTTT
CASSLGHPATTGELFF
>TRBJ1-2|NA|many|TRBV7-2
TGTGCCAGCAGCTTAGCGACAGTCTATGGCTACACCTTC
CASSLATVYGYTF
>TRBJ2-7|TRBD1|NA|TRBV20-1
TGCAGTGCCGCATCCGGGACAGACTCCTACGAGCAGTACTTC
CSAASGTDSYEQYF
>TRBJ2-7|TRBD2|many|TRBV29-1
TGCAGCGTTGACCTAGCGGGGGCCGAGCAGTACTTC
CSVDLAGAEQYF
>TRBJ2-2|NA|NA|TRBV5-5
TGTGCCAGCAGCGTACAGAACACCGGGGAGCTGTTTTTT
CASSVQNTGELFF
>TRBJ2-1|TRBD1|few|TRBV7-3
TGTGCCAGCAGCTTAGGACAGGGCGCTGAGCAGTTCTTC
CASSLGQGAEQFF
>TRBJ1-4|NA|few|TRBV28
TGTGCCAGCAGTCCGGGATTCGTAATGGGTAATGAAAAACTGTTTTTT
CASSPGFVMGNEKLFF
>TRBJ2-1|NA|few|TRBV10-3
TGTGCCATCAGTGACCGACAGAGTAGGAAGCAGTTCTTC
CAISDRQSRKQFF
>TRBJ1-2|NA|many|TRBV3-1
TGTGCCAGCAGCCAAGAGGGACGGTATGGCTACACCTTC
CASSQEGRYGYTF
>TRBJ2-7|TRBD1|few|TRBV27
TGTGCCAGCGGGACAGGCCGGTCCTACGAGCAGTACTTC
CASGTGRSYEQYF
>TRBJ2-7|NA|NA|TRBV13
TGTGCCAGCAGCTTAGGCCTTAGGGCCTACGAGCAGTACTTC
CASSLGLRAYEQYF
>TRBJ2-4|NA|few|TRBV7-2
TGTGCCAGCAGCTCGACCGGGACACTAGCCAAAAACATTCAGTACTTC
CASSSTGTLAKNIQYF
>TRBJ1-6|NA|few|TRBV28
TGTGCCAGCAGATTTTTGCTGAGTAATTCACCCCTCCACTTT
CASRFLLSNSPLHF
>TRBJ2-1|TRBD2|few|TRBV19
TGTGCCAGTAAAAGTTCCGGGCTAGCGGGGGGGCACTCCTACAATGAGCAGTTCTTC
CASKSSGLAGGHSYNEQFF
>TRBJ2-2|TRBD2|few|TRBV12-3/TRBV12-4
TGTGCCAGCAGTGCCCGGGGAGCGGGGGCAGCCGGGGAGCTGTTTTTT
CASSARGAGAAGELFF
>TRBJ2-7|NA|many|TRBV5-5
TGTGCCAGCAGCTTGATCCAGGACTACGAGCAGTACTTC
CASSLIQDYEQYF
>TRBJ2-1|TRBD1|many|TRBV27
TGTGCCAGCAGTTTAAGGGGGCAGTCCGGCAATGAGCAGTTCTTC
CASSLRGQSGNEQFF
>TRBJ1-6|TRBD1|many|TRBV11-2
TGTGCCAGCACCCTGGACAGGTGGTCTAATTCACCCCTCCACTTT
CASTLDRWSNSPLHF
>TRBJ2-2|NA|NA|TRBV6-9
TGTGCCAGCAGTTACAAACAGGGAGGGGGCGGGGAGCTGTTTTTT
CASSYKQGGGGELFF
>TRBJ2-1|TRBD1|many|TRBV7-9
TGTGCCAGCAGCCCGGACAGGGGTACCTACAATGAGCAGTTCTTC
CASSPDRGTYNEQFF
>TRBJ2-2|NA|few|TRBV12-3/TRBV12-4
TGTGCCAGCAGTTGGGGGACGACCGGGGAGCTGTTTTTT
CASSWGTTGELFF
>TRBJ2-2|NA|many|TRBV12-3/TRBV12-4
TGTGCCAGCAGCTTCCGGGGCACCGGGGAGCTGTTTTTT
CASSFRGTGELFF
>TRBJ2-1|NA|many|TRBV2
TGTGCCAGCATCAAAGGTAGTTGGTCCTACAATGAGCAGTTCTTC
CASIKGSWSYNEQFF
>TRBJ2-3|TRBD1|many|TRBV12-3/TRBV12-4
TGTGCCAGCAGTAATCAGGGGGCGGGAGATACGCAGTATTTT
CASSNQGAGDTQYF
>TRBJ1-4|NA|many|TRBV3-1
TGTGCCAGCAGCCGCCTAGAGGGGGTGCGGGAAAAACTGTTTTTT
CASSRLEGVREKLFF
>TRBJ2-7|NA|many|TRBV6-1
TGTGCCAGCAGCGGCCTCGTCTACGAGCAGTACTTC
CASSGLVYEQYF
>TRBJ2-3|NA|few|TRBV6-5
TGTGCCAGCAGTTACCTAGACACCCCAAGCACAGATACGCAGTATTTT
CASSYLDTPSTDTQYF
>TRBJ1-1|NA|many|TRBV7-9
TGTGCCAGCACCCCGCCCCTACCTGCTGGGGCTGAAGCTTTCTTT
CASTPPLPAGAEAFF
>TRBJ1-2|TRBD1|few|TRBV7-9
TGCGCCAGCAGCTCCCTGCTCGCGCGGGACAGGGCGCGACGTTATGGCTACACCTTC
CASSSLLARDRARRYGYTF
>TRBJ2-7|NA|NA|TRBV7-6
TGTGCCAGCAGTACCGGGACAGCGGGCTACGAGCAGTACTTC
CASSTGTAGYEQYF
>TRBJ2-3|NA|many|TRBV12-3/TRBV12-4
TGTGCCAGCAGTTTTCGACAGACCGCAGATACGCAGTATTTT
CASSFRQTADTQYF
>TRBJ1-5|NA|few|TRBV7-8
TGTGCCAGCAGCTTAGCGAACCAGAAAGGTCAGCCCCAGCATTTT
CASSLANQKGQPQHF
>TRBJ2-7|TRBD1|many|TRBV7-9
TGTGCCAGCACCGCCGACAGGGGCGAGCAGTACTTC
CASTADRGEQYF
>TRBJ1-4|NA|NA|TRBV7-9
TGTGCCAGCAGCCAAGATAATGAAAAACTGTTTTTT
CASSQDNEKLFF
>TRBJ1-3|NA|few|TRBV3-1
TGTGCCAGCAGCCCCCGACTGATCTCTGGAAACACCATATATTTT
CASSPRLISGNTIYF
>TRBJ1-6|NA|NA|TRBV20-1
TGCAGTGCTAGAGCCCCGCAAGGTTCGGGGCATTCACCCCTCCACTTT
CSARAPQGSGHSPLHF
>TRBJ2-3|NA|NA|TRBV20-1
TGCAGTGCTTACCCCCCGTCCCAATCAGATACGCAGTATTTT
CSAYPPSQSDTQYF
>TRBJ2-1|NA|many|TRBV3-1
TGTGCCAGCAGCCTTCGACAGGGTAGGAGGGATGAGCAGTTCTTC
CASSLRQGRRDEQFF
>TRBJ2-4|NA|NA|TRBV5-1
TGCGCCAGCTCGACAGAACCAGCCAAAAACATTCAGTACTTC
CASSTEPAKNIQYF